This TCR beta chain was obtained from a study of T cells in Graves' hyperthyroidism and ophthalmopathy. Study observations and caveats: Blood also carried most thyroid clonotypes expanded above 0.001.

This clonotype was seen at least ten times. Its antigen remains unidentified. Template material for amplifying TCR beta CDR3 regions consisted of RNA transcripts. HTBI primers were employed in a first-round RT-PCR of the TCR CDR3. MiXCR, applied by TCRdb to the multiplex PCR reads, yields one record per CDR3 protein. In the table there are some 690,000 distinct CDR3 sequences, around 16% of which are singletons. Germline V gene sequence: CDR1 SGHTA, CDR2 FQGNSA. The V end lost 5 bases, the J end lost 7 bases, and 17 bases lay between the germline ends. CDR3 length equals 14 residues. The source of this sequence is a middle-aged man with Graves' hyperthyroidism. The chain joins TRBV7-2 to TRBJ1-2; D may be TRBD1 (6 bases). Sequenced: blood. The CDR3, as DNA: TGTGCCAGCAGCCCCCCCAACAGGGCGGCTGGCTACACCTTC. This codes for CASSPPNRAAGYTF.